A single sample is the source of the 16 T cell receptor beta chains below, sequenced in a study of cytomegalovirus exposure and HLA in healthy donors. PCR used 60 Vbeta primers and 13 Jbeta primers. Clones were read by immunoSEQ multiplex PCR, and TCRdb kept only the in-frame ones, dropping some. This sample has some 140,000 clones, with approximately 74% found just once. Sequenced sample: PBMCs. These receptors were collected from a man aged 30 to 39 in good health and CMV-seronegative.

This rearrangement joins TRBV6-5 to TRBJ1-1; D gene unclear. Deletions cut 0 bases from V and 0 bases from J, with 8 bases between. Germline V CDR1 and CDR2: MNHEY, SVGAGI. The CDR3 has 15 amino acids. For the CDR3, the DNA is TGTGCCAGCAGTTACTCGAGGGCCCTGAACACTGAAGCTTTCTTT. Protein sequence: CASSYSRALNTEAFF.

The chain joins TRBV2 to TRBJ1-5; the D gene is possibly TRBD1 (6 bases). Trimming shortened V by 0 bases and J by 6 bases, and 12 bases separated the two germline ends. CDR1 and CDR2 (germline): SNHLY, FYNNEI. The CDR3 sequence is 15 residues long. CDR3 in DNA: TGTGCCAGCAGTGAAGCGCGGGGGGCGGGTCAGCCCCAGCATTTT. It codes for CASSEARGAGQPQHF.

This clone has only a few counts. This chain joins TRBV29-1 and TRBJ1-1; D perhaps matches TRBD1 (6 bases). V was clipped by 5 bases and J by 7 bases, with 8 bases between them. Germline V gene lookup returns CDR1 SQVTM and CDR2 ANQGSEA. This CDR3 has 10 amino acids. The CDR3 reads CSVQGIEAFF. The CDR3 nucleotides read TGCAGCGTTCAGGGGATTGAAGCTTTCTTT. The whole variable domain, filled in from reference TRBV29-1 and TRBJ1-1, reads SAVISQKPSRDICQRGTSLTIQCQVDSQVTMMFWYRQQPGQSLTLIATANQGSEATYESGFVIDKFPISRPNLTFSTLTVSNMSPEDSSIYLCSVQGIEAFFGQGTRLTVV.

This chain connects TRBV7-2 to TRBJ2-5; 10 nucleotides align to TRBD2. The germline gives CDR1 SGHTA, CDR2 FQGNSA. The CDR3 covers 19 residues. V lost 0 bases, J lost 1 base, and 11 bases stayed unmatched. The CDR3 protein is CASSLALAGSGGVQETQYF. The CDR3 DNA is TGTGCCAGCAGCTTAGCCTTAGCGGGGAGCGGGGGGGTCCAAGAGACCCAGTACTTC.

This rearrangement joins TRBV7-9 to TRBJ2-7, with TRBD1 as a possible D gene (6 bases). The V and J ends lost 5 bases and 2 bases respectively, with 19 bases between them. In germline, CDR1 is SEHNR, CDR2 FQNEAQ (reference sequence). The CDR3 totals 16 residues. In DNA, the CDR3 is TGTGCCAGCAGCCCCCCCACAGGGACCGGTACCTACGAGCAGTACTTC. This codes for CASSPPTGTGTYEQYF.

This rearrangement joins TRBV13 to TRBJ1-2, with 9 bases fitting TRBD1. CDR3 length equals 15 residues. V lost 1 base, J lost 2 bases, and 2 bases stayed unmatched. Germline CDR1 and CDR2: PRHDT and FYEKMQ (reference sequence). The CDR3 bases are TGTGCCAGCAGCTTAGCGGGACAGGGAAACTATGGCTACACCTTC. The encoded protein is CASSLAGQGNYGYTF.

The V call is TRBV7-9, the J call TRBJ1-6; 7 bases align to TRBD1. Germline lookup yields CDR1 SEHNR and CDR2 FQNEAQ (reference sequence). The CDR3 extends over 15 amino acids. J gave up 4 bases and V 5 bases, and 5 bases lay outside the gene matches. CDR3 sequence reads: CASSPGTDYNSPLHF. CDR3 nucleotide sequence: TGTGCCAGCAGCCCGGGGACAGATTATAATTCACCCCTCCACTTT.

The V call is TRBV2, the J call TRBJ1-1; 9 positions match TRBD1. After removal of 6 bases from V and 4 bases from J, the junction contained 6 bases not matched to a gene. From germline, CDR1 is SNHLY and CDR2 FYNNEI. CDR3 length: 14 amino acids. The CDR3, as DNA: TGTGCCAGCAGCCCCGGGACAGGGAGCACTGAAGCTTTCTTT. Translated, it gives CASSPGTGSTEAFF.

The rearrangement uses TRBV19 and TRBJ2-1; 9 nucleotides align to TRBD2. The junction had 4 bases not matched to a gene; V was cut back by 5 bases and J by 5 bases. CDR1 is LNHDA and CDR2 is SQIVND in the germline V gene (reference sequence). The CDR3 contains 14 residues. The DNA of the CDR3 is TGTGCCAGTAGTCGGACTAGCGTGGACAATGAGCAGTTCTTC. As protein: CASSRTSVDNEQFF.

CDR3 nucleotides: TGTGCCAGCAGCCTCCGGGACAGGGGGATGGAGACCCAGTACTTC. It codes for CASSLRDRGMETQYF. The rearrangement joins TRBV4-2 to TRBJ2-5; 11 bases agree with TRBD1. The trim removed 4 bases at V and 5 bases at J, leaving 6 bases unmatched. Per the germline V gene, CDR1 is LGHNA and CDR2 is YNFKEQ. The CDR3 is 15 amino acids.

The V gene is TRBV9, the J gene TRBJ2-2; TRBD1 aligns across 7 bases. The CDR3 loop spans 14 amino acids. Germline assignment: CDR1 SGDLS and CDR2 YYNGEE. V dropped 3 bases and J dropped 6; count of bases not matched to a gene: 5. The CDR3 spells CASSGTGEAGELFF. In DNA form, the CDR3 reads TGTGCCAGCAGCGGAACAGGGGAAGCCGGGGAGCTGTTTTTT.

The chain uses TRBV19 and TRBJ1-1; TRBD1 matches 7 bases. Germline V gene data show CDR1 as LNHDA and CDR2 as SQIVND (reference sequence). Trimming removed 6 bases from V and 6 bases from J; junction bases left unmatched: 7. The length of the CDR3 is 13 residues. CDR3 bases: TGTGCCAGTAGACCGGGACAGCAGGCTGAAGCTTTCTTT. This gives the protein CASRPGQQAEAFF.

The chain combines TRBV7-2 with TRBJ1-2; D remains unclear. There are 15 residues in the CDR3. Germline V CDR1 and CDR2: SGHTA, FQGNSA. V was trimmed by 0 bases and J by 6 bases, leaving 14 bases between them. This CDR3 is CASSLAGAAANGYTF. The CDR3 DNA reads TGTGCCAGCAGCTTAGCGGGCGCAGCTGCTAATGGCTACACCTTC.

This chain links TRBV13 with TRBJ2-1; 9 bases map to TRBD1. V gave up 0 bases and J gave up 6 bases; unmatched junction bases: 0. CDR3 length: 14 amino acids. Germline assignment: CDR1 PRHDT and CDR2 FYEKMQ (reference sequence). This chain's CDR3 is CASSLGTGGNEQFF. CDR3 sequence (DNA): TGTGCCAGCAGCTTAGGGACAGGGGGCAATGAGCAGTTCTTC.

This clone was detected only a few times. V usage is TRBV4-3 and J usage is TRBJ2-3; 8 bases are shared with TRBD2. The CDR3 totals 16 residues. Germline CDR1 is LGHNA and CDR2 is YSLEER. Trimming at V came to 3 bases and at J to 3 bases, leaving 8 bases not matched to a gene. The CDR3 nucleotides are TGCGCCAGCAGCCAGGGTAGCGGGGTTTTGACAGATACGCAGTATTTT. This gives the protein CASSQGSGVLTDTQYF.

This clone was found a few times. The chain links TRBV5-1 to TRBJ1-1; D unresolved. CDR1 and CDR2 from the germline V gene are SGHRS and YFSETQ. The CDR3 covers 13 residues. V was cut by 0 bases and J by 2 bases, with 5 bases left in between. The DNA of the CDR3 is TGCGCCAGCAGCTTGGAGCCAAACACTGAAGCTTTCTTT. Protein: CASSLEPNTEAFF.